This TCR beta chain was obtained from a study of control samples from healthy donors and cancer patients. On this clone itself: Relative to the germline gene, one junction end is altered; a read error may explain this.

The V gene's germline CDR1 is LGHDT and CDR2 YNNKEL (reference sequence). The CDR3 has 19 amino acids. The repertoire was sequenced with immunoSEQ multiplex PCR; TCRdb's copy has only in-frame clones and lacks some. The sample contains some 74,000 clones, about 88% of which appear only once. The specimen sequenced was blood. This clonotype was obtained from a woman between 45 and 60 years old in good health. The V gene is TRBV3-1 (or the pseudogene TRBV3-2), the J gene TRBJ1-6; the D is unclear. The CDR3 protein is CASSRVTPISIHHNSPPHF. CDR3 DNA: TGTGCCAGCAGCCGAGTCACTCCCATTTCAATACATCATAATTCACCCCCCCACTTT.